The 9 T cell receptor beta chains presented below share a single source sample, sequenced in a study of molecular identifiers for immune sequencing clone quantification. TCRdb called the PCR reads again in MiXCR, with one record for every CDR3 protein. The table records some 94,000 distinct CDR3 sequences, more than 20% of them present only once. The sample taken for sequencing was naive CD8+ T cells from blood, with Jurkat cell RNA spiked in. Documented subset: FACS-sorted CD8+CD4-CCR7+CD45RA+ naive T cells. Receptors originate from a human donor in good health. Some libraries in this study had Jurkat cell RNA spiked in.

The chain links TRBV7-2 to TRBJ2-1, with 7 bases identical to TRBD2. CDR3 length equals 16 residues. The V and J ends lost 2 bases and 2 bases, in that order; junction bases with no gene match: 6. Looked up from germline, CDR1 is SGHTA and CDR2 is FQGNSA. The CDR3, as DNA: TGTGCCAGCAGCTTAACTAGCGTATTACCCTACAATGAGCAGTTCTTC. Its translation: CASSLTSVLPYNEQFF.

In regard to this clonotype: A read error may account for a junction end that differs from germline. The CDR3 DNA follows: TGCGCCAGCAGCTTGGGACTGGCTGCCCCTGAAGCTGTCTTT. Translation gives CASSLGLAAPEAVF. V is TRBV5-3 and J is TRBJ1-1; tentatively, D is TRBD1 (5 bases). TRBV5-3 is an open reading frame, and its role is uncertain. CDR3 length: 14 amino acids.

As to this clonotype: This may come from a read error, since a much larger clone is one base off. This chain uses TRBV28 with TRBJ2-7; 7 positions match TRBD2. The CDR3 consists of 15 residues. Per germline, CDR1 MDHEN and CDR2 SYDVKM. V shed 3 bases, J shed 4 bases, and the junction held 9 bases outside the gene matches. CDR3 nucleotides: TGTGCCAGCAGTTTTTTCGGGGGAGGGCATTACGAGCAGTACTTC. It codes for CASSFFGGGHYEQYF.

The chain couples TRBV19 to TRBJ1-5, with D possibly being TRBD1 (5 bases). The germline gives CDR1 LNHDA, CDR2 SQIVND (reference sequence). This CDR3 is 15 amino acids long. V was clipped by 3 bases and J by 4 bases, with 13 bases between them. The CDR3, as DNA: TGTGCCAGTAGTATGAATGGGGGAGGGAATCAGCCCCAGCATTTT. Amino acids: CASSMNGGGNQPQHF. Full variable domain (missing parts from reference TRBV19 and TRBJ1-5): DGGITQSPKYLFRKEGQNVTLSCEQNLNHDAMYWYRQDPGQGLRLIYYSQIVNDFQKGDIAEGYSVSREKKESFPLTVTSAQKNPTAFYLCASSMNGGGNQPQHFGDGTRLSIL.

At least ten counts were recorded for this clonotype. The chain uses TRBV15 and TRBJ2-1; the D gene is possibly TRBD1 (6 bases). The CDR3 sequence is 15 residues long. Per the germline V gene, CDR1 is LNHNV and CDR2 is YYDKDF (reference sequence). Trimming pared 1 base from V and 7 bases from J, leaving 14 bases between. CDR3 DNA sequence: TGTGCCACCAGCAGAGGCACAGGGAATAGGAATGAGCAGTTCTTC. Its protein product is CATSRGTGNRNEQFF.

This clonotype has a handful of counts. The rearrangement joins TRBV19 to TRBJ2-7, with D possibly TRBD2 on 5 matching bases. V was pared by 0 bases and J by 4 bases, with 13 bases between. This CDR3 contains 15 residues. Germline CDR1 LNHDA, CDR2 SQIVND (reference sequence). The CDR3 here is CASSIDGSVAYEQYF. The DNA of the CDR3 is TGTGCCAGTAGTATAGATGGGAGTGTTGCGTACGAGCAGTACTTC.

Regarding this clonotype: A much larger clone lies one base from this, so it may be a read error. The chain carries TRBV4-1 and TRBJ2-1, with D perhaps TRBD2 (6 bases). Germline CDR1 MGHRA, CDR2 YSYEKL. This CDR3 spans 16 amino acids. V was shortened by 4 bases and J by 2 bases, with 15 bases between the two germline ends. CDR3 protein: CASSPTGLRAYNEQFF. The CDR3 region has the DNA TGCGCCAGCAGCCCCACGGGACTGCGTGCCTACAATGAGCAGTTCTTC.

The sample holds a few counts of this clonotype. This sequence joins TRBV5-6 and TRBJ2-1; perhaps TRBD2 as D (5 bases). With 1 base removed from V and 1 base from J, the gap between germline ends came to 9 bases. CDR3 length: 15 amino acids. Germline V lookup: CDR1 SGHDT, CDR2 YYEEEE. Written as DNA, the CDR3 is TGTGCCAGCAGCTTGCTCCCGGGGTCCTACAATGAGCAGTTCTTC. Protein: CASSLLPGSYNEQFF.

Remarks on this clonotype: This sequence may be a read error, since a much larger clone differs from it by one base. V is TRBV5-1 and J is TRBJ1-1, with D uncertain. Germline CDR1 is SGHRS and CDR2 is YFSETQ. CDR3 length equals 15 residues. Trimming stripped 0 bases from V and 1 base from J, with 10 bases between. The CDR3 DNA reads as TGCGCCAGCAGCTTGGTTCCAGACACGAACACTGAAGCTTTCTTT. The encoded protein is CASSLVPDTNTEAFF.